The 17 T cell receptor beta chains below all came from one sample that was sequenced in a study of T cell responses to AZD1222 COVID-19 vaccine. Clones were sequenced by immunoSEQ multiplex PCR, and TCRdb holds only the in-frame ones, with some missing. The repertoire holds some 120,000 clones, around 87% seen once, with around 2.9% in the top ten. This material consisted of peripheral blood, taken 28 days after the second AZD1222 dose. The origin of the receptors is an adult who received the AZD1222 COVID-19 vaccine.

This clone appeared a single time. This chain links TRBV10-3 with TRBJ1-4; 7 bases map to TRBD1. CDR3 length: 13 residues. V lost 7 bases, J lost 7 bases, and 6 bases stayed unmatched. Germline V gives CDR1 ENHRY, CDR2 SYGVKD. CDR3 bases: TGTGCCATCACGAGGGGGCCGGGTGAAAAACTGTTTTTT. Translation gives CAITRGPGEKLFF.

This clone was found once. V and J are TRBV7-2 and TRBJ1-2, with D unresolved. V shed 1 base and J shed 5 bases, with 8 bases lying between them. Looked up from germline, CDR1 is SGHTA and CDR2 is FQGNSA. CDR3 length equals 13 residues. This chain's CDR3 is CASSLEMGYGYTF. CDR3 nucleotides: TGTGCCAGCAGCTTAGAGATGGGATATGGCTACACCTTC.

J is TRBJ1-6 and V is TRBV9; D gene ambiguous. Per germline, CDR1 SGDLS and CDR2 YYNGEE. This CDR3 spans 15 amino acids. With 4 bases removed from V and 3 bases from J, the gap between germline ends came to 11 bases. The CDR3 nucleotides read TGTGCCAGCAGCCCCTCCGGATTCTATAATTCACCCCTCCACTTT. It codes for CASSPSGFYNSPLHF.

The rearrangement uses TRBV12-5 and TRBJ1-3; D not certain. Germline assignment: CDR1 LGHNT and CDR2 FRNRAP. The CDR3 runs 15 residues. V was trimmed by 0 bases and J by 4 bases, leaving 10 bases between them. This CDR3 reads CASGLVPPGGNTIYF. Here the CDR3 DNA reads TGTGCTAGTGGTTTGGTCCCACCGGGCGGAAACACCATATATTTT.

The genes are TRBV9 and TRBJ2-6; D is perhaps TRBD1 (6 bases). Trimming removed 0 bases from V and 3 bases from J, with 13 bases in between. Germline V gene sequence: CDR1 SGDLS, CDR2 YYNGEE. CDR3 length: 17 residues. The CDR3 spells CASSVAAGVNGANVLTF. In DNA, the CDR3 is TGTGCCAGCAGCGTAGCGGCAGGGGTGAATGGGGCCAACGTCCTGACTTTC.

The gene calls are TRBV5-1 and TRBJ2-3, with TRBD1 matching 9 bases. In germline, CDR1 is SGHRS, CDR2 YFSETQ. With 2 bases clipped from V and 6 bases from J, the junction kept 1 base outside the gene matches. The CDR3 runs 13 residues. The CDR3 protein is CASSLDRGDTQYF. DNA of the CDR3: TGCGCCAGCAGCTTAGACAGGGGGGATACGCAGTATTTT.

This clone was recorded once. This chain links TRBV5-4 with TRBJ1-4; D possibly corresponds to TRBD1 (5 bases). Germline V gene sequence: CDR1 SGHNT, CDR2 YYREEE (reference sequence). Trimming removed 0 bases at V and 8 bases at J, with 11 bases between. CDR3 length: 14 residues. The CDR3 region has the DNA TGTGCCAGCAGCTTGGCTGGTAGGGGCGAAAAACTGTTTTTT. It codes for CASSLAGRGEKLFF. The variable domain in full, completed from reference TRBV5-4 and TRBJ1-4, reads ETGVTQSPTHLIKTRGQQVTLRCSSQSGHNTVSWYQQALGQGPQFIFQYYREEENGRGNFPPRFSGLQFPNYSSELNVNALELDDSALYLCASSLAGRGEKLFFGSGTQLSVL.

The chain is built from TRBV6-5 and TRBJ1-1; D may be TRBD1 (6 bases). Germline CDR1 is MNHEY and CDR2 is SVGAGI. This CDR3 is 15 amino acids long. Trimming took 8 bases from V and 0 from J, leaving 16 bases between them. Here the CDR3 DNA reads TGTGCCAGCTCCCGGACGGGGGGCATGAACACTGAAGCTTTCTTT. Protein product: CASSRTGGMNTEAFF.

The chain carries TRBV6-1 and TRBJ1-5, with unresolved D. Germline assignment: CDR1 MNHNS and CDR2 SASEGT. The CDR3 sequence is 15 residues long. Between the trimmed V and J ends, which lost 0 bases and 1 base, there was a span of 7 bases. The CDR3 DNA follows: TGTGCCAGCAGTGAAGCTGGTTTCAGCAATCAGCCCCAGCATTTT. It codes for CASSEAGFSNQPQHF.

The gene calls are TRBV7-3 and TRBJ1-2, with D tentatively TRBD1 (6 bases). Trimming cost V 7 bases and J 7 bases, with 16 bases left between them. The CDR3 sequence is 13 residues long. The germline V gene encodes CDR1 SGHTA and CDR2 FQGTGA. CDR3 sequence (DNA): TGTGCCAGCACGTTCAAGCTGGGGGCTGGCTACACCTTC. This encodes CASTFKLGAGYTF.

Concerning this clone: The identical CDR3 is also encoded by other nucleotide sequences in the sample. The V and J genes are TRBV19 and TRBJ1-5, with 7 bases aligning to TRBD1. J gave up 2 bases and V 3 bases, and 4 bases lay outside the gene matches. CDR1 and CDR2 (germline): LNHDA, SQIVND (reference sequence). The CDR3 runs to 15 residues. CDR3 in amino acids: CASSIAGGGNQPQHF. CDR3 sequence (DNA): TGTGCCAGTAGTATTGCAGGGGGTGGCAATCAGCCCCAGCATTTT.

The rearrangement uses TRBV4-3 and TRBJ1-4; no clear D. V lost 4 bases and J lost 5, with 14 bases in between. Germline V gene sequence: CDR1 LGHNA, CDR2 YSLEER. This CDR3 comprises 15 residues. The CDR3, as DNA: TGCGCCAGCAGCCTAGAGGGAGGGCCGAATGAAAAACTGTTTTTT. It yields the protein CASSLEGGPNEKLFF.

The chain recombines TRBV29-1 with TRBJ1-2, with D uncertain. Trimming left V 1 base short and J 4 bases short, with 10 bases between. Germline V CDR1 and CDR2: SQVTM, ANQGSEA. This CDR3 has 13 residues. CDR3 sequence: CSVEVGDRYGYTF. CDR3 nucleotides: TGCAGCGTTGAAGTGGGTGATCGCTATGGCTACACCTTC.

The chain has TRBV28 and TRBJ2-7, with D possibly matching TRBD1 (5 bases). The germline V and J ends were trimmed by 2 bases and 2 bases, with 13 bases remaining between them. There are 15 residues in the CDR3. Germline values: CDR1 MDHEN, CDR2 SYDVKM. CDR3 loop: CASSLGAGPPYEQYF. The CDR3 DNA reads TGTGCCAGCAGTTTAGGGGCAGGCCCACCCTACGAGCAGTACTTC.

The chain uses TRBV5-1 and TRBJ1-1; D remains unclear. The CDR3 spans 15 residues. V was clipped by 0 bases and J by 0 bases, with 9 bases between them. Germline V CDR1 and CDR2: SGHRS, YFSETQ. The CDR3 loop reads CASSLEGSMNTEAFF. DNA for the CDR3: TGCGCCAGCAGCTTGGAGGGATCCATGAACACTGAAGCTTTCTTT.

J is TRBJ2-5 and V is TRBV3-1 (or the pseudogene TRBV3-2); D is uncertain. V lost 0 bases and J lost 5, with 25 bases in between. The germline V gene has CDR1 LGHDT and CDR2 YNNKEL (reference sequence). The CDR3 contains 19 residues. The CDR3 coding sequence is TGTGCCAGCAGCCAAGATCGACCTGGATCAAAAGGCCGCAGCGAGACCCAGTACTTC. This sequence encodes CASSQDRPGSKGRSETQYF.

The chain uses TRBV9 and TRBJ1-6; D ambiguous. The ends were cut back, 2 bases at V and 10 bases at J, with 13 bases in the middle. CDR3 size: 14 residues. Germline V gene data show CDR1 as SGDLS and CDR2 as YYNGEE. The CDR3 reads CASSVSQVRSPLHF. CDR3 bases: TGTGCCAGCAGCGTGTCCCAGGTGAGGTCACCCCTCCACTTT.